This T cell receptor (beta chain) derives from a study of shared clonotypes between healthy human individuals. Study-level information: Each donor's CD4 naive and CD4 memory cells filled three plates apiece, CD8 naive two, and CD8 memory one. General study findings and limits: Non-shared clonotypes showed lower generation probabilities than clonotypes common to all four donors. Among donors, sharing of clonotypes was expected to be affected by sequencing depth.

Execution of the assay was at deep level. The assay was immunoSEQ multiplex PCR, and TCRdb's table has in-frame clones only and misses some. The data hold 550,000 to 850,000 clones, with approximately 72% observed a single time. Worth noting for this clone: Its target is unknown.

Sequencing input: memory CD4+ T cells sorted from blood. Indicated subset: CD45RA-negative fraction. The source of this sequence is a woman aged 25 to 45 in good health.

The CDR3 protein is CATAQGGQPQHF. The CDR3 nucleotides are TGTGCCACCGCCCAGGGCGGTCAGCCCCAGCATTTT. V gene TRBV15 combines with J gene TRBJ1-5; D is possibly TRBD1 (5 bases). The V gene lost 8 bases and the J gene lost 6 bases, with 11 bases spanning the gap. Germline CDR1 LNHNV, CDR2 YYDKDF (reference sequence). The CDR3 spans 12 residues.